This TCR beta chain emerged from a study of blood T cell repertoires in COVID-19. Study overall: COVID-19 samples collected from the United States, Italy and Spain covered acute and convalescent phases.

TCRdb's copy holds only in-frame clones and misses some; the assay was immunoSEQ multiplex PCR. The table shows 250,000 to 400,000 clones, with 85% occurring only once. Trimming took off 1 base at V and 0 bases at J, with 7 bases between the two ends. CDR1 is MGHRA, CDR2 YSYEKL, per germline. CDR3 length: 16 residues. The clonotype originates from a woman aged 25 to 39 who had been exposed to COVID-19. The sequenced sample consisted of PBMCs or T cells enriched from blood (not recorded which). The chain employs TRBV4-1 and TRBJ2-6; D remains unclear. DNA of the CDR3: TGCGCCAGCAGCCAAGTGGCAGGCTCTGGGGCCAACGTCCTGACTTTC. Translated: CASSQVAGSGANVLTF.